This is a list of T cell receptor beta chains from one sample in a study of cytomegalovirus exposure and HLA in healthy donors. Here immunoSEQ multiplex PCR was the method, and the copy in TCRdb shows in-frame clones only, minus some. The repertoire holds about 160,000 clones, with around 80% as singletons. Sample: PBMCs. These receptors came from a girl between 5 and 17 years old in good health and CMV-seropositive. The CDR3 runs from the conserved cysteine through the conserved F or W. A D gene is named only where the DNA matches it firmly. The size field is filled for only some rows; it gives once, few, many or a size class.

clone_size j_call d_call v_call cdr3_nt cdr3_aa
. TRBJ1-1 TRBD1 TRBV27 TGTGCCAGCAGTTCCTCGACAGGGGGCGCGGGGACTGAAGCTTTCTTT CASSSSTGGAGTEAFF
. TRBJ2-7 TRBD1 TRBV4-2 TGTGCCAGCAGCCAATCCGGGGACAGGGGCTACGAGCAGTACTTC CASSQSGDRGYEQYF
. TRBJ2-5 . TRBV9 TGTGCCAGCAGCGTAGACTCCCGAGAGACCCAGTACTTC CASSVDSRETQYF
few TRBJ2-5 TRBD2 TRBV10-3 TGTGCCATCAGTGAGGGAGCGGGATTTCCGAAGACCCAGTACTTC CAISEGAGFPKTQYF
. TRBJ1-1 TRBD1 TRBV5-1 TGCGCCAGCAGAGCCCGGGACAGCAACACTGAAGCTTTCTTT CASRARDSNTEAFF
. TRBJ1-1 . TRBV21-1 TGTGCCAGCAGCAAACGCGGGCAGGGGGCTCGTCAGGGGAAGGCTTTCTTT CASSKRGQGARQGKAFF
. TRBJ2-2 TRBD2 TRBV7-3 TGTGCCAGCAGCGCGCCGTTTTATGGGGGGGGAAACACCGGGGAGCTGTTTTTT CASSAPFYGGGNTGELFF
. TRBJ2-7 TRBD2 TRBV7-9 TGTGCCAGCAGCTTAGCGCGGGGGGATCCCACCTACGAGCAGTACTTC CASSLARGDPTYEQYF
. TRBJ2-7 TRBD1 TRBV30 TGTGCCTGGGTCCCGCCCGGGACAGGCAGCTACGAGCAGTACTTC CAWVPPGTGSYEQYF
. TRBJ1-2 . TRBV20-1 TGCAGTGCTCACGCGGACTATGGCTACACCTTC CSAHADYGYTF
. TRBJ2-7 . TRBV7-9 TGTGCCAGCACCCCACCCGGGGAATCCTACGAGCAGTACTTC CASTPPGESYEQYF
. TRBJ2-1 TRBD2 TRBV7-8 TGTGCCAGCAGCTTAGGGTTGGGACTAGCCATCAATGCTGAGCAGTTCTTC CASSLGLGLAINAEQFF
. TRBJ1-1 TRBD1 TRBV29-1 TGCAGCGCTGCCCGGGACAGCGCGACGTTCACTGAAGCTTTCTTT CSAARDSATFTEAFF
. TRBJ2-5 . TRBV7-2 TGTGCCAGCAGCTTAGAGATGGGGGCTGGGGAGACCCAGTACTTC CASSLEMGAGETQYF
. TRBJ2-7 TRBD2 TRBV27 TGTGCCAGCACCGAACGGGGGGGCAGGCCAACCCCCTACGAGCAGTACTTC CASTERGGRPTPYEQYF
. TRBJ2-7 . TRBV6-5 TGTGCCAGCAGTTACGTTACAGGGTACTACGAGCAGTACTTC CASSYVTGYYEQYF
. TRBJ2-5 TRBD1 TRBV28 TGTGCCAGCAGGACAGGGGGCCGGGAGACCCAGTACTTC CASRTGGRETQYF
once TRBJ1-1 . TRBV7-9 TGTGCCAGCAGCGGCAGAGGTACTGAAGCTTTCTTT CASSGRGTEAFF
. TRBJ1-1 TRBD1 TRBV4-3 TGCGCCAGCAGCCAAGACGGGACAGCTCGTAGAGCTTTCTTT CASSQDGTARRAFF
. TRBJ1-2 TRBD1 TRBV20-1 TGCAGTGCCACGACAGGGATAGGCTACACCTTC CSATTGIGYTF
. TRBJ1-1 . TRBV27 TGTGCCAGCAGTGATCACGGGACAGAAGCTTTCTTT CASSDHGTEAFF
. TRBJ1-1 . TRBV28 TGTGCCAGCAGTTCCCGTGAACCGGGAGCTTTCTTT CASSSREPGAFF
. TRBJ2-3 TRBD2 TRBV5-1 TGCGCCAGCAGCCTGGGACTAGCGGGGGTTCGGCAGTATTTT CASSLGLAGVRQYF
. TRBJ2-1 TRBD2 TRBV28 TGTGCCAGCAGTACCCTCGGGCGCGGGAGGGACAATGAGCAGTTCTTC CASSTLGRGRDNEQFF
. TRBJ2-3 TRBD2 TRBV4-1 TGCGCCAGCAGCCAAGGGACTAGCGGGTATCTAGATACGCAGTATTTT CASSQGTSGYLDTQYF
. TRBJ1-1 . TRBV4-2 TGTGCCAGCAGCCAAGATAGCCTGACAGGGAACACTGAAGCTTTCTTT CASSQDSLTGNTEAFF
. TRBJ2-3 . TRBV7-3 TGTGCCAGCAGCTTACTAGCCGTGGGCGATACGCAGTATTTT CASSLLAVGDTQYF
. TRBJ2-1 TRBD2 TRBV30 TGTGCCTGGAGCGGGGGGGGAGCCTACAATGAGCAGTTCTTC CAWSGGGAYNEQFF
. TRBJ1-2 . TRBV6-5 TGTGCCAGCAGCAGGTCAGATAACTATGGCTACACCTTC CASSRSDNYGYTF
. TRBJ1-2 TRBD1 TRBV19 TGTGCCAGTACCGGACAGGCCGGGGGCTACACCTTC CASTGQAGGYTF
. TRBJ1-5 TRBD1 TRBV30 TGTGCCTGGGGGGGACAGTCGCGCAATCAGCCCCAGCATTTT CAWGGQSRNQPQHF
few TRBJ2-1 . TRBV27 TGTGCCAGTAGGGGGCTGGCCGGGAGAAGCGATGAGCAGTTCTTC CASRGLAGRSDEQFF
. TRBJ1-4 . TRBV6-1 TGTGCCAGCAGTGAGGTCAGGGGTAATGAAAAACTGTTTTTT CASSEVRGNEKLFF